Below, 27 T cell receptor beta chains from the same sample are listed, as sequenced in a study of vaccination effects on CD4 cells after COVID-19. Antigen specificity for these receptors is unknown. Expansion with viral peptide pools was applied to antigen-specific CD4+ T cells by the ViraFEST assay prior to sequencing. CD4+ T cell isolation took place after 10 days of culture. The protocol was immunoSEQ multiplex PCR, while the TCRdb copy is restricted to in-frame clones and leaves out a portion. The sample has tens of thousands of clones, around 76% seen once. Sequencing was performed on CD4+ T cells from PBMCs cultured with HCoV-229E spike peptides, taken before COVID-19 vaccination. The receptors were gathered from a human donor who received a COVID-19 vaccine.

J is TRBJ1-1 and V is TRBV9; no clear D. CDR3 length: 14 amino acids. V was pared by 5 bases and J by 1 base, with 12 bases between. In germline, CDR1 is SGDLS, CDR2 YYNGEE. The CDR3 reads CASRLLEENTEAFF. The CDR3 DNA reads as TGTGCCAGCAGACTGTTGGAGGAGAACACTGAAGCTTTCTTT.

The chain joins TRBV4-1 to TRBJ1-5; no reliable D call. The V and J ends lost 1 base and 6 bases respectively, with 13 bases between them. Germline loops: CDR1 MGHRA, CDR2 YSYEKL. The CDR3 extends over 15 amino acids. The CDR3 spells CASSQGKGSAQPQHF. DNA for the CDR3: TGCGCCAGCAGCCAAGGTAAGGGTTCTGCTCAGCCCCAGCATTTT.

This clone was detected only once. In nucleotides, the CDR3 is TGTGCCAGCTCGCTCAAACAGGGGCGGCCTAACTATGGCTACACCTTC. It yields the protein CASSLKQGRPNYGYTF. The chain carries TRBV18 and TRBJ1-2; 7 bases match TRBD1. Losses at the gene ends were 6 bases for V and 0 bases for J; bases not matched to a gene: 10. Germline CDR1 is KGHSH and CDR2 is LQKENI. The CDR3 covers 16 residues.

This chain joins TRBV7-2 and TRBJ1-3, with 9 bases fitting TRBD1. In germline, CDR1 is SGHTA, CDR2 FQGNSA. Trimming took 2 bases from V and 3 from J; bases not matched to a gene: 8. The CDR3 contains 17 residues. The CDR3 here is CASSLRQGERIGNTIYF. CDR3 sequence (DNA): TGTGCCAGCAGCTTACGACAGGGGGAACGTATTGGAAACACCATATATTTT.

The chain combines TRBV3-1 (or the pseudogene TRBV3-2) with TRBJ2-5; no firm D call. With 4 bases removed from V and 5 bases from J, the gap between germline ends came to 14 bases. CDR3 length equals 14 residues. Per germline, CDR1 LGHDT and CDR2 YNNKEL (reference sequence). CDR3 bases: TGTGCCAGCAGCCCTTTCGCGCCGCGGGAGACCCAGTACTTC. Translation gives CASSPFAPRETQYF.

The rearrangement uses TRBV7-6 and TRBJ1-3, with TRBD1 matching 11 bases. The CDR3 contains 17 residues. Per germline, CDR1 SGHVS and CDR2 FNYEAQ. Trimming took 4 bases from V and 0 from J; bases not matched to a gene: 5. CDR3 in DNA: TGTGCCAGCAGCTCCTGGGGGACAGGGGGCTCTGGAAACACCATATATTTT. This codes for CASSSWGTGGSGNTIYF. Variable domain in full (rest from reference TRBV7-6 and TRBJ1-3): GAGVSQSPRYKVTKRGQDVALRCDPISGHVSLYWYRQALGQGPEFLTYFNYEAQQDKSGLPNDRFSAERPEGSISTLTIQRTEQRDSAMYRCASSSWGTGGSGNTIYFGEGSWLTVV.

The chain joins TRBV4-1 to TRBJ1-2; a possible D gene is TRBD1 (5 bases). Trimming left V 0 bases short and J 10 bases short, with 12 bases between. The CDR3 sequence is 13 residues long. The germline gives CDR1 MGHRA, CDR2 YSYEKL. This CDR3 is CASSQEKGFIYTF. CDR3 sequence (DNA): TGCGCCAGCAGCCAAGAGAAGGGGTTTATCTACACCTTC.

The chain couples TRBV6-4 to TRBJ1-5; tentatively, D is TRBD1 (5 bases). V lost 9 bases and J 1 base, leaving 16 bases between the germline ends. CDR3 length: 15 residues. CDR1 and CDR2 from the germline V gene are MRHNA and SNTAGT. The CDR3 nucleotides are TGTGCCAGGGTACGACAGATAAGGAGCAATCAGCCCCAGCATTTT. It encodes CARVRQIRSNQPQHF.

This clone has just one count. V and J are TRBV28 and TRBJ1-5; D gene uncertain. This CDR3 contains 14 residues. Between the trimmed V and J ends, which lost 1 base and 4 bases, there was a span of 8 bases. Germline assignment: CDR1 MDHEN and CDR2 SYDVKM. The CDR3 bases are TGTGCCAGCAGTTTATACGGAAAGAATCAGCCCCAGCATTTT. The encoded protein is CASSLYGKNQPQHF.

The chain couples TRBV5-6 to TRBJ2-2; 7 positions agree with TRBD1. The CDR3 contains 15 residues. The germline gives CDR1 SGHDT, CDR2 YYEEEE. The V gene end was trimmed by 0 bases and the J gene end by 7 bases; junction bases not matched to a gene: 6. CDR3 sequence (DNA): TGTGCCAGCAGCTTGGAGAGGGGGCCGAGCGGGGAGCTGTTTTTT. Its protein product is CASSLERGPSGELFF.

The chain recombines TRBV19 with TRBJ2-2, with 7 bases lining up with TRBD1. V lost 3 bases, J lost 4 bases, and 5 bases stayed unmatched. This CDR3 region has 15 residues. Germline CDR1 LNHDA, CDR2 SQIVND (reference sequence). CDR3 nucleotides: TGTGCCAGTAGTATTAGGGCAGGGGGCACCGGGGAGCTGTTTTTT. It is translated as CASSIRAGGTGELFF.

The rearrangement joins TRBV2 to TRBJ2-5; 7 nucleotides align to TRBD1. Germline CDR1 and CDR2: SNHLY and FYNNEI. The junction had 11 bases not matched to a gene; V was cut back by 10 bases and J by 3 bases. The CDR3 is 14 amino acids. CDR3 DNA sequence: TGTGCCAACACCAGACAGGGCCTCAAAGAGACCCAGTACTTC. Translated, it gives CANTRQGLKETQYF.

This sequence joins TRBV19 and TRBJ2-2; 12 nucleotides line up with TRBD2. V dropped 1 base and J dropped 1; count of bases not matched to a gene: 7. Looked up from germline, CDR1 is LNHDA and CDR2 is SQIVND (reference sequence). This CDR3 is 19 amino acids long. In DNA, the CDR3 is TGTGCCAGTAGTATAGTTCTAGCGGGGGGGCCGGGGAACACCGGGGAGCTGTTTTTT. This encodes CASSIVLAGGPGNTGELFF.

The chain employs TRBV7-2 and TRBJ2-7; 7 positions match TRBD2. The germline CDR1 and CDR2 sequences are SGHTA and FQGNSA. This CDR3 region has 15 residues. With V trimmed by 1 base and J by 7 bases, 10 bases remained unmatched. CDR3 amino acids: CASSLEGTTPREQYV. As DNA, the CDR3 is TGTGCCAGCAGCTTAGAAGGGACTACCCCGAGGGAGCAGTACGTC.

The chain has TRBV3-1 (or the pseudogene TRBV3-2) and TRBJ2-7; TRBD1 might be the D (6 bases). The CDR3 spans 16 residues. The V gene's germline CDR1 is LGHDT and CDR2 YNNKEL (reference sequence). V lost 4 bases, J lost 2 bases, and 18 bases lay in between. This CDR3 is CASSPSGTSAPYEQYV. The CDR3 nucleotides read TGTGCCAGCAGCCCTTCCGGGACATCGGCACCCTACGAGCAGTACGTC.

V is TRBV20-1 and J is TRBJ2-5; 10 nucleotides align to TRBD2. The CDR3 has 13 residues. The trim removed 3 bases at V and 5 bases at J, leaving 3 bases unmatched. The germline V gene has CDR1 DFQATT and CDR2 SNEGSKA (reference sequence). The CDR3: CSASLAGVETQYF. CDR3 DNA: TGCAGTGCTAGTCTAGCGGGGGTCGAGACCCAGTACTTC.

This clone was counted once. The J gene is TRBJ2-3, the V gene TRBV2, with 7 bases matching TRBD1. The CDR3 runs to 15 residues. Germline values: CDR1 SNHLY, CDR2 FYNNEI. The V segment lost 1 base and the J segment 1 base; nucleotides outside the gene matches: 2. CDR3 sequence: CASSEEGAGTDTQYF. CDR3 bases: TGTGCCAGCAGTGAAGAGGGGGCTGGCACAGATACGCAGTATTTT. Based on the CDR3 plus reference TRBV2 and TRBJ2-3, the full variable domain is EPEVTQTPSHQVTQMGQEVILRCVPISNHLYFYWYRQILGQKVEFLVSFYNNEISEKSEIFDDQFSVERPDGSNFTLKIRSTKLEDSAMYFCASSEEGAGTDTQYFGPGTRLTVL.

V is TRBV24-1 and J is TRBJ1-3; the D gene is possibly TRBD1 (6 bases). Germline loops: CDR1 KGHDR, CDR2 SFDVKD. V shed 4 bases and J shed 1 base, with 13 bases lying between them. The CDR3 contains 16 residues. The CDR3 region has the DNA TGTGCCACCAGTGAGGGCTCGGGACAATCTGGAAACACCATATATTTT. Translation: CATSEGSGQSGNTIYF.

The genes are TRBV18 and TRBJ1-4; 9 bases are shared with TRBD1. Germline trimming cut 0 bases from V and 14 bases from J; bases unmatched to any gene: 10. The V gene's germline CDR1 is KGHSH and CDR2 LQKENI. The length of the CDR3 is 15 residues. The CDR3 sequence is CASSPPGQGQTKLFF. The CDR3 DNA sequence: TGTGCCAGCTCACCACCGGGACAGGGTCAGACAAAGCTGTTTTTT.

This clone was counted between two and nine times. This chain joins TRBV19 and TRBJ2-1; 11 nucleotides match TRBD1. Germline V gives CDR1 LNHDA, CDR2 SQIVND (reference sequence). Trimming cost V 6 bases and J 7 bases; bases outside gene matches: 8. The CDR3 length is 15 residues. CDR3 region: CASRAGTGGDNEQFF. CDR3 sequence (DNA): TGTGCCAGTAGAGCCGGGACAGGGGGGGATAATGAGCAGTTCTTC.

The V gene is TRBV7-9, the J gene TRBJ2-2, with 9 bases matching TRBD1. Unmatched junction bases numbered 4, after V lost 5 bases and J lost 3 bases. The CDR3 runs 15 residues. Germline V gene lookup returns CDR1 SEHNR and CDR2 FQNEAQ (reference sequence). The CDR3 spells CASSKGQGHTGELFF. Written as DNA, the CDR3 is TGTGCCAGCAGCAAGGGACAGGGACACACCGGGGAGCTGTTTTTT.

The CDR3 sequence is CASSLEDSSTDTQYF. CDR3 in DNA: TGCGCCAGCAGCTTGGAAGACAGTAGCACAGATACGCAGTATTTT. The genes are TRBV5-1 and TRBJ2-3; TRBD1 might be the D (5 bases). The CDR3 is 15 amino acids. V gave up 0 bases and J gave up 0 bases, with 8 bases separating them. CDR1 and CDR2 from the germline V gene are SGHRS and YFSETQ.

This sequence joins TRBV3-1 (or the pseudogene TRBV3-2) and TRBJ2-3, with D possibly matching TRBD1 (7 bases). Germline V lookup: CDR1 LGHDT, CDR2 YNNKEL (reference sequence). The CDR3 sequence is 15 residues long. V dropped 5 bases and J dropped 3 bases, with 15 bases sitting between them. CDR3 nucleotide sequence: TGTGCCAGCAGCTCTCGACAGGGAGGAACAGATACGCAGTATTTT. Translated: CASSSRQGGTDTQYF.

The chain is built from TRBV19 and TRBJ2-1; D is possibly TRBD1 (5 bases). V lost 8 bases and J 6 bases, leaving 8 bases between the germline ends. CDR3 size: 11 residues. CDR1 and CDR2 from the germline V gene are LNHDA and SQIVND (reference sequence). The CDR3 sequence is CASSRVNEQFF. The CDR3 bases are TGTGCCAGTTCCAGGGTCAATGAGCAGTTCTTC.

The genes are TRBV18 and TRBJ1-3, with TRBD1 matching 7 bases. This CDR3 contains 16 residues. Trimming at V came to 4 bases and at J to 0 bases, leaving 6 bases not matched to a gene. Germline CDR1 reads KGHSH; CDR2 reads LQKENI. The CDR3 DNA reads as TGTGCCAGCTCACAATCCGGGACAGACTCTGGAAACACCATATATTTT. This encodes CASSQSGTDSGNTIYF.

This clone was picked up a small number of times. V usage is TRBV21-1 and J usage is TRBJ2-7; TRBD1, the table's D call, lacks a check against the DNA. TRBV21-1 is classified as a pseudogene. The CDR3 totals 18 residues. CDR3 bases: TGTGCCAGCAGCAACAGGTCGACAAGGCAGAAGAGCTCCTACGAGCAGTACGTC. Translation: CASSNRSTRQKSSYEQYV.

The chain carries TRBV24-1 and TRBJ2-3; D is unresolved. The CDR3 is made up of 12 amino acids. Germline values: CDR1 KGHDR, CDR2 SFDVKD. V was cut by 7 bases and J by 4 bases, with 8 bases left in between. The CDR3 sequence is CATSLNSDTQYF. The CDR3 DNA sequence: TGTGCCACCAGCTTAAATTCAGATACGCAGTATTTT.